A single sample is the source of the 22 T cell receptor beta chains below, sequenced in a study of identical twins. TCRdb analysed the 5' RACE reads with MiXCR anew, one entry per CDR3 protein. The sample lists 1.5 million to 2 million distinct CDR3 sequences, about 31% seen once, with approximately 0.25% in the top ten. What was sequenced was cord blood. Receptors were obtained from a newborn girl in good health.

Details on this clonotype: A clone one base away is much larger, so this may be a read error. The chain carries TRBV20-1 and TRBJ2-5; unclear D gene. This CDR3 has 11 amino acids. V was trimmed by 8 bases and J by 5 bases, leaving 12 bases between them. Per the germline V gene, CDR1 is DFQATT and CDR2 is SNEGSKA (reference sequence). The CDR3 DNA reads TGCAGTACACTGCCTCGGGAGACCCAGTACTTC. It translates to CSTLPRETQYF.

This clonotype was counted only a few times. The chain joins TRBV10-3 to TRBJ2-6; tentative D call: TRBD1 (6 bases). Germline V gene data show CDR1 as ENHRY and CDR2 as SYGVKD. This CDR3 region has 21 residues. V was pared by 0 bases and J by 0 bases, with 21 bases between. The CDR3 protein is CAISESIIGEQGYSGANVLTF. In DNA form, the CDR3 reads TGTGCCATCAGTGAGTCTATCATTGGGGAACAGGGATACTCTGGGGCCAACGTCCTGACTTTC.

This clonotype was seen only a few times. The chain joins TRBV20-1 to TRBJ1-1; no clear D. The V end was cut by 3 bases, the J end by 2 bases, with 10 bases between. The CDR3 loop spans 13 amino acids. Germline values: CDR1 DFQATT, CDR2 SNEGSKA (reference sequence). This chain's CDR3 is CSASLRPNTEAFF. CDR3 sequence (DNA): TGCAGTGCTAGTCTCCGACCCAACACTGAAGCTTTCTTT.

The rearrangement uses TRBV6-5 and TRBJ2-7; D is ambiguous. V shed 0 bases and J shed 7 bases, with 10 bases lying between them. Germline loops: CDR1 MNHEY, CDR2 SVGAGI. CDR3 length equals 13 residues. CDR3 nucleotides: TGTGCCAGCAGTTACTCGAAAGCAGATGAGCAGTACTTC. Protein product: CASSYSKADEQYF.

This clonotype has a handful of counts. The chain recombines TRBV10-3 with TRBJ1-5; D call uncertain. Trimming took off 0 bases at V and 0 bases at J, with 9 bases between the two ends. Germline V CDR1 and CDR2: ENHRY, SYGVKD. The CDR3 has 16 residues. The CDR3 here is CAISESPGNSNQPQHF. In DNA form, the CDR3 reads TGTGCCATCAGTGAGTCCCCGGGGAATAGCAATCAGCCCCAGCATTTT.

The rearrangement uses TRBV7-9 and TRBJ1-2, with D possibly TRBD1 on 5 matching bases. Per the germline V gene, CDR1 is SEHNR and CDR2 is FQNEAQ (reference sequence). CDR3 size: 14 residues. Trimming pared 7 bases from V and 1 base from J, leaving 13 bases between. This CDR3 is CASTLYQGNYGYTF. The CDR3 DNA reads TGTGCCAGCACCCTTTATCAGGGTAACTATGGCTACACCTTC.

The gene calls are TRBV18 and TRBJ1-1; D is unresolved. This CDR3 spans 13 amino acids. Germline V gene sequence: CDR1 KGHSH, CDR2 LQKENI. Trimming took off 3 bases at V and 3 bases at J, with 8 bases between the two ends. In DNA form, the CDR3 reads TGTGCCAGCTCACCGTCTCCGGACACTGAAGCTTTCTTT. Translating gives CASSPSPDTEAFF. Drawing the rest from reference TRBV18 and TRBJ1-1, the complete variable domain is NAGVMQNPRHLVRRRGQEARLRCSPMKGHSHVYWYRQLPEEGLKFMVYLQKENIIDESGMPKERFSAEFPKEGPSILRIQQVVRGDSAAYFCASSPSPDTEAFFGQGTRLTVV.

The CDR3 DNA follows: TGCAGCGTTGTCCCCCAGACAGGGGGCGAGCAGTACTTC. It specifies CSVVPQTGGEQYF. The chain uses TRBV29-1 and TRBJ2-7, with 9 positions matching TRBD1. This CDR3 has 13 amino acids. V shed 4 bases and J 6 bases; nucleotides not matched to a gene: 7. Per the germline V gene, CDR1 is SQVTM and CDR2 is ANQGSEA.

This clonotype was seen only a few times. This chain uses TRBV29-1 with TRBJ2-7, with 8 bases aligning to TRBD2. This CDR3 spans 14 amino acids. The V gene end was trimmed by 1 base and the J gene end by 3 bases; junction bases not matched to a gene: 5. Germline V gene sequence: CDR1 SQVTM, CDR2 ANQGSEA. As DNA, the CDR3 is TGCAGCGTTGAAGCGGGGGGGTTCGACTACGAGCAGTACTTC. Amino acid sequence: CSVEAGGFDYEQYF.

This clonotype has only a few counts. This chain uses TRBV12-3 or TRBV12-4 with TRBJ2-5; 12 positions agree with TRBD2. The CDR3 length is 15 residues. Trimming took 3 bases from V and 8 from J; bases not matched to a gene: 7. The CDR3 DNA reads TGTGCCAGCAGTTTCGCTAGCGGGGGGGGAGTAACCCAGTACTTC. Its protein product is CASSFASGGGVTQYF.

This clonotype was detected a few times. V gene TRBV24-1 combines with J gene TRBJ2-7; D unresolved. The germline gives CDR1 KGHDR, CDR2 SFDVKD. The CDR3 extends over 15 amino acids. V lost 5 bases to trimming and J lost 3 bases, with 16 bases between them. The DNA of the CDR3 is TGTGCCACCAGTGGGGGAAGAAGCAGCGACTACGAGCAGTACTTC. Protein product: CATSGGRSSDYEQYF.

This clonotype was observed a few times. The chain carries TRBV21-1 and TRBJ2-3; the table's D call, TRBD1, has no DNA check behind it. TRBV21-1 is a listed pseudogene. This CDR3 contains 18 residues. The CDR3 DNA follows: TGTGCCAGCAGCAAAAATGGAACAATAGGGGGCCGGGCAGATACGCAGTATTTT. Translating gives CASSKNGTIGGRADTQYF.

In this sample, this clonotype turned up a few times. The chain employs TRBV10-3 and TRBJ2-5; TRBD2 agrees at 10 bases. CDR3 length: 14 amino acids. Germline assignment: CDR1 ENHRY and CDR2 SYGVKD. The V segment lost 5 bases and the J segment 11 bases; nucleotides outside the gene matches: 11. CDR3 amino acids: CAISSGGAYNEQYF. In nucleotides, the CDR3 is TGTGCCATCAGTAGCGGGGGGGCCTACAATGAGCAGTACTTC.

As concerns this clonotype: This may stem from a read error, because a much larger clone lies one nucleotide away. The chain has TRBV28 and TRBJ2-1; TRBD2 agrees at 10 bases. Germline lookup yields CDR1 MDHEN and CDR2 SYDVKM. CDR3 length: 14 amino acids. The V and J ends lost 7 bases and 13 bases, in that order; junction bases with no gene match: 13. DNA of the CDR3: TGTGCCAGCAACCTAGCGGGAGTTCGAGAGACCCAGTTCTTC. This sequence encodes CASNLAGVRETQFF. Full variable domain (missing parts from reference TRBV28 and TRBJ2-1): DVKVTQSSRYLVKRTGEKVFLECVQDMDHENMFWYRQDPGLGLRLIYFSYDVKMKEKGDIPEGYSVSREKKERFSLILESASTNQTSMYLCASNLAGVRETQFFGPGTRLTVL.

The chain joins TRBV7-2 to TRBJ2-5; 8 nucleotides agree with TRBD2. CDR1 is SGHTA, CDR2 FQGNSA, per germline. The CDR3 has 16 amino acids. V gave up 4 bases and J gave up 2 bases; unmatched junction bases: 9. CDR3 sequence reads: CASSWVAGTYQETQYF. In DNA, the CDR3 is TGTGCCAGCAGCTGGGTAGCGGGGACCTATCAAGAGACCCAGTACTTC.

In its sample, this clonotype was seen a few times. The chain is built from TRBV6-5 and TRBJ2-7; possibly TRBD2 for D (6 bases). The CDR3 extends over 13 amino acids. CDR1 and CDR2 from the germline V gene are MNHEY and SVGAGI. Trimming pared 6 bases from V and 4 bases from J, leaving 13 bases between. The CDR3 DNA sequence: TGTGCCAGCAGGCAGACCAGCGGGTACGAGCAGTACTTC. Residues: CASRQTSGYEQYF.

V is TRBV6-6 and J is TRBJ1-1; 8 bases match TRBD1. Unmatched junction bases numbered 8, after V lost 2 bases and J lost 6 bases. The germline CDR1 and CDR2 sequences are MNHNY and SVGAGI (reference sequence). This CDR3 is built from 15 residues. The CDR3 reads CASSYGGTGGSEAFF. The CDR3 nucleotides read TGTGCCAGCAGTTACGGGGGAACAGGGGGATCTGAAGCTTTCTTT.

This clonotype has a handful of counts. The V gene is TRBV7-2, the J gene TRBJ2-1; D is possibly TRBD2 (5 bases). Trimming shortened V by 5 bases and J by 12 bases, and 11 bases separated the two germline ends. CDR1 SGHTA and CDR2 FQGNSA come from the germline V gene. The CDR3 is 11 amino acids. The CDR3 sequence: CASSLDFLQFF. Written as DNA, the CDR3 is TGTGCCAGCAGCCTGGACTTCCTGCAGTTCTTC.

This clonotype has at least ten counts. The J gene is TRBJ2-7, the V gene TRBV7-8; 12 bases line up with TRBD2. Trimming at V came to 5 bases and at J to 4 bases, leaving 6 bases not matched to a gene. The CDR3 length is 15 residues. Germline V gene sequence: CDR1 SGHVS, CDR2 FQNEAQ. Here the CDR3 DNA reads TGTGCCAGCAGCCCCGAGACTAGCGGGAGTTACGAGCAGTACTTC. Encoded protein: CASSPETSGSYEQYF.

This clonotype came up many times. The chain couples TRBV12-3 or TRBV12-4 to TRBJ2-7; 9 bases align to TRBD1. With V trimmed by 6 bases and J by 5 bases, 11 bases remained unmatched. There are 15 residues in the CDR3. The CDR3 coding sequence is TGTGCCAGCAGACTTTCCGGGACAGGGATCCACGAGCAGTACTTC. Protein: CASRLSGTGIHEQYF.

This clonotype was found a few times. This CDR3 is CASSQDGDGRQNSPLHF. Here the CDR3 DNA reads TGTGCCAGCAGCCAAGACGGGGACGGGCGACAAAATTCACCCCTCCACTTT. The chain joins TRBV4-2 to TRBJ1-6; perhaps TRBD1 as D (5 bases). The V gene lost 0 bases and the J gene lost 7 bases, with 16 bases spanning the gap. The germline gives CDR1 LGHNA, CDR2 YNFKEQ. The CDR3 has 17 amino acids.

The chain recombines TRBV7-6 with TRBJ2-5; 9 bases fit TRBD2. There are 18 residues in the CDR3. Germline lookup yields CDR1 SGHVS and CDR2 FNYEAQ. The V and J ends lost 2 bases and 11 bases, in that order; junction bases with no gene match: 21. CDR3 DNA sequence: TGTGCCAGCAGCTTATATAGCAAGGGACTAGCTACGAACAATGAGCAGTACTTC. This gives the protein CASSLYSKGLATNNEQYF.